This T cell receptor beta chain stems from a study of blood T cell repertoires in COVID-19. On the study more broadly: Samples came from the United States, Italy and Spain, spanning acute and convalescent COVID-19. T cells, B-cell-depleted T cells, or PBMCs provided the cDNA or gDNA that served as material.

This CDR3 has 16 amino acids. Trimming cost V 0 bases and J 10 bases; bases outside gene matches: 7. CDR1 MGHRA and CDR2 YSYEKL come from the germline V gene. Authors' analysis steps: Cell counts per sample came from amplifying reference gene primers. The method was immunoSEQ multiplex PCR; TCRdb's version includes in-frame clones alone and lacks a portion of them. V, J and clone size are those of that table, while D and trimming were read from the DNA. This sample carries roughly 95,000 clones, roughly 82% of them seen once, and the ten largest clones take almost 7%. This TCR derives from a man aged 50 or older with active or convalescent COVID-19. V is TRBV4-1 and J is TRBJ2-1, with 12 bases fitting TRBD2. Sequenced material: peripheral blood. DNA for the CDR3: TGCGCCAGCAGCCAAGATGGGCGGCTAGCGGGGGGGGAGCAGTTCTTC. This encodes CASSQDGRLAGGEQFF.